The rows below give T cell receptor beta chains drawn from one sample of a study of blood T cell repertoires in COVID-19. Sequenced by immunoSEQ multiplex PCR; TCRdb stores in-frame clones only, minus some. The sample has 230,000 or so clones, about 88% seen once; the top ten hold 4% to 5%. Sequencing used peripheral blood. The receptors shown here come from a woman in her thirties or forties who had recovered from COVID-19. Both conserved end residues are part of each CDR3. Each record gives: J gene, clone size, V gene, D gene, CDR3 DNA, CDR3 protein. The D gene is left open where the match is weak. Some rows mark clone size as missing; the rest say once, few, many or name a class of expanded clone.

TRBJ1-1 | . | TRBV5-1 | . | TGCGCCAGCAGCTTGGCCGCCGGTCGGACTGAAGCTTTCTTT | CASSLAAGRTEAFF
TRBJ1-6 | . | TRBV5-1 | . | TGCGCCAGCAGCTTGGCCGGTGAGGAAAACTCACCCCTCCACTTT | CASSLAGEENSPLHF
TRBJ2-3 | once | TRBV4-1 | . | TGCGCCAGCACCCTTTCCGGTGGAGCGGTTAGCACAGATACGCAGTATTTT | CASTLSGGAVSTDTQYF
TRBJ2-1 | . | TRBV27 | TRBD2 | TGTGCCAGCAGTTTATATAGCGGGAGGGCGTCATTCGCGTTCTTC | CASSLYSGRASFAFF
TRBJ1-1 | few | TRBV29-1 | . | TGCAGCGTATTAATGGGAGGGGACACTGAAGCTTTCTTT | CSVLMGGDTEAFF
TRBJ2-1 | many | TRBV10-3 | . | TGTGCCATCAGTGAGTCGGTAGCTTGGGAGCAGTTCTTC | CAISESVAWEQFF
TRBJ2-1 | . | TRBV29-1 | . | TGCAGCGTTGAGGACCCCCTGCTAGTGGGGCCAGAGCAGTTCTTC | CSVEDPLLVGPEQFF
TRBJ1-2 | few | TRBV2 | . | TGTGCCAGCAGTGAAGACGGGGGACCCTATGGCTACACCTTC | CASSEDGGPYGYTF
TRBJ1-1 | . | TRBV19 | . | TGTGCCAGTACGGGAGCCGTTAACACTGAAGCTTTCTTT | CASTGAVNTEAFF
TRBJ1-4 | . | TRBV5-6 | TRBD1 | TGTGCCAGCAGCCTAGGACAGGGGAATTTTGAAAAACTGTTTTTT | CASSLGQGNFEKLFF
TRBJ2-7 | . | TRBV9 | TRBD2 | TGTGCCAGCAGTGGGGACTACCACGAGCAGTACTTC | CASSGDYHEQYF
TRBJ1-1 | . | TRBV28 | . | TGTGCTGCACTATTGGGAGGGGAGAGGAACACTGAAGCTTTCTTT | CAALLGGERNTEAFF
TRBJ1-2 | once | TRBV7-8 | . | TGTGCCAGCAGCTTAAGGCCCGACAGCATTTACTATGGCTACACCTTC | CASSLRPDSIYYGYTF
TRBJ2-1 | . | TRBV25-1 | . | TGTGCCAGCAGTGAATACGGGACTGGTTACAATGAGCAGTTCTTC | CASSEYGTGYNEQFF
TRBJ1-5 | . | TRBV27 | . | TGTGCCAGCAGTCTAGCCGGACTTAGCAATCAGCCCCAGCATTTT | CASSLAGLSNQPQHF
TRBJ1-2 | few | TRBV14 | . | TGTGCCAGCAGCCACCGGGACCGACCCGGCGGGGCGGGAGACTATGGCTACACCTTC | CASSHRDRPGGAGDYGYTF
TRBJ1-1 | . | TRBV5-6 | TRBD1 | TGTGCCAGCAGCTTGGGGGACAGGTATAACACTGAAGCTTTCTTT | CASSLGDRYNTEAFF
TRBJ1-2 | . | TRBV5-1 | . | TGCGCCAGCAGCTTGGGCATGGAGGGCTACACCTTC | CASSLGMEGYTF
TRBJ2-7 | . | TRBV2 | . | TGTGCCAGCATCCCCAGGGCTAGCGCCCCTTCCTACGAGCAGTACTTC | CASIPRASAPSYEQYF
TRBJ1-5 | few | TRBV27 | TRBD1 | TGTGCCAGCAGATCACAGGGGCAGCCCCAGCATTTT | CASRSQGQPQHF
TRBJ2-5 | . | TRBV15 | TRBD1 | TGTGCCACTCAGGGGGCAAAAGAGACCCAGTACTTC | CATQGAKETQYF
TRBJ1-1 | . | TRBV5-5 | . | TGTGCCAGCAACGACCCTAGGAACACTGAAGCTTTCTTT | CASNDPRNTEAFF
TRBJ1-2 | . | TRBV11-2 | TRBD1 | TGTGCCAGCAGCTCGGGCAGGGGGCCCGGCGGCTATGGCTACACCTTC | CASSSGRGPGGYGYTF
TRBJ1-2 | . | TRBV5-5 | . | TGTGCCAGCAGCCTAGGTCCAAACTATGGCTACACCTTC | CASSLGPNYGYTF
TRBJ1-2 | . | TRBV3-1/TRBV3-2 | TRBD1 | TGTGCCAGCAGCCGACCGGGACAGGGTCAGCACTATGGCTACACCTTC | CASSRPGQGQHYGYTF
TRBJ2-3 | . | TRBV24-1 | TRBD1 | TGTGCCACCAGTGACCCCGGACAGGACACAGATACGCAGTATTTT | CATSDPGQDTDTQYF
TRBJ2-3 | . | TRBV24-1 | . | TGTGCCACCAGTGATCCACAGGGATCTAGCACAGATACGCAGTATTTT | CATSDPQGSSTDTQYF
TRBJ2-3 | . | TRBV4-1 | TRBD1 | TGCGCCAGCAGCCAAGGACAGGGTCACACAGATACGCAGTATTTT | CASSQGQGHTDTQYF
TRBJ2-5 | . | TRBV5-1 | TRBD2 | TGCGCCAGCAGCGCGGGGGGCTCGCGAGAGACCCAGTACTTC | CASSAGGSRETQYF
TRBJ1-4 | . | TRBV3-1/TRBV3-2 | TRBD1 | TGTGCCAGCAGGCGCACAGGGGGAGAAGGGGAAAAACTGTTTTTT | CASRRTGGEGEKLFF
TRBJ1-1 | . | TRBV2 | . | TGTGCCAGCGGGCGGGACGGCCTTTTGAACACTGAAGCTTTCTTT | CASGRDGLLNTEAFF
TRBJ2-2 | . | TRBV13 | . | TGTGCCAGCAGCTTTGAAGCCAACGTCGTGAACACCGGGGAGCTGTTTTTT | CASSFEANVVNTGELFF
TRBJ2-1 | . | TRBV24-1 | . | TGTGCCACCAGGCTCGCACGGAGGCAAACCCCCTACAATGAGCAGTTCTTC | CATRLARRQTPYNEQFF
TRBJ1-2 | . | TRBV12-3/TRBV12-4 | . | TGTGCCAGCAGTTACAGGGTTGGTGGCTACACCTTC | CASSYRVGGYTF
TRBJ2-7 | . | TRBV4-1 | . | TGCGCCAGCAGCGCCCAGGACAGCGCGTACGAGCAGTACTTC | CASSAQDSAYEQYF
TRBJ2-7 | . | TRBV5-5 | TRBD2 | TGTGCCAGCAGCTTGGATCGCGGGGGGGTCTACGAGCAGTACTTC | CASSLDRGGVYEQYF
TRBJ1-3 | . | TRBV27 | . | TGTGCCAGCAGTCCACTAGACGGGACATCCATATATTTT | CASSPLDGTSIYF
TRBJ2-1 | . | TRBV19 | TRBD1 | TGTGCCAGTAGTATTGTGTCCAGGGGGAATGAGCAGTTCTTC | CASSIVSRGNEQFF
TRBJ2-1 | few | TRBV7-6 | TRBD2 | TGTGCCAGCAGCCAATCCCCGGCGGGGGGTTACAATGAGCAGTTCTTC | CASSQSPAGGYNEQFF
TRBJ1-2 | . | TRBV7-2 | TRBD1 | TGTGCCAGCAGCATCGGGACAGGGGGAGGCTACACCTTC | CASSIGTGGGYTF
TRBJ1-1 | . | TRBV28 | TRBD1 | TGTGCCAGCAGCATGACAGGGAGGAACACTGAAGCTTTCTTT | CASSMTGRNTEAFF
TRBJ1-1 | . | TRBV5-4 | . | TGTGCCAGCAGTCGAGAGGGGGGGTACACTGAAGCTTTCTTT | CASSREGGYTEAFF
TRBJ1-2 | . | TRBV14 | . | TGTGCCAGCAGCCAAGCCGCGGGACGTTCCAACTATGGCTACACCTTC | CASSQAAGRSNYGYTF
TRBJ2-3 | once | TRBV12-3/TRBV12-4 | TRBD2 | TGTGCCAGCAGAATTAGACTAGCGAAGCAGTATTTT | CASRIRLAKQYF
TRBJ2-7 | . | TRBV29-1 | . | TGCAGCGTCCCGGGGGGCATTTTCTACGAGCAGTACTTC | CSVPGGIFYEQYF